The source of this TCR beta chain is a study of T-cell memory formation after mild COVID-19. Germline CDR1 is MNHEY and CDR2 is SVGEGT. The V gene lost 2 bases and the J gene lost 7 bases, with 8 bases spanning the gap. This CDR3 has 12 amino acids. TCR alpha and TCR beta cDNA libraries with sample barcodes and UMIs came from 5'RACE using constant-segment primers. TCRdb ran MiXCR on the 5' RACE reads and lists one entry per CDR3 protein. The sample records about 310,000 distinct CDR3 sequences, approximately 19% being singletons. This sequence originates from a man aged 18 to 30 who had mild COVID-19 (a few samples of this study predate the infection). Cell type and time point are not known. The specimen was PBMCs or a T cell subset sorted from them (not recorded which). The genes are TRBV6-2 or TRBV6-3 and TRBJ1-2, with a tentative D call TRBD1 (5 bases). For the CDR3, the DNA is TGTGCCAGCAGTTACACCAGGGCTGGCTACACCTTC. It is translated as CASSYTRAGYTF.